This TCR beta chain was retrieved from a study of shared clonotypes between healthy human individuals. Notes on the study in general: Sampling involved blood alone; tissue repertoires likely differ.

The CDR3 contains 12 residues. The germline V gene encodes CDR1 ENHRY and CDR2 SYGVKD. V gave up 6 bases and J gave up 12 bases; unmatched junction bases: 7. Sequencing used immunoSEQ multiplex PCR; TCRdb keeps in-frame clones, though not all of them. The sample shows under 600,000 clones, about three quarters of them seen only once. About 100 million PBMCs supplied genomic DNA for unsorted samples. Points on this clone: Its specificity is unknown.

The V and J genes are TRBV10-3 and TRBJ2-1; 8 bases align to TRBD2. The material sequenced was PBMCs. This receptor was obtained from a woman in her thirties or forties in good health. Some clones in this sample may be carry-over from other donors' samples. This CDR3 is CAISGGEGVQFF. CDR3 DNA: TGTGCCATCAGCGGGGGGGAGGGCGTGCAGTTCTTC.